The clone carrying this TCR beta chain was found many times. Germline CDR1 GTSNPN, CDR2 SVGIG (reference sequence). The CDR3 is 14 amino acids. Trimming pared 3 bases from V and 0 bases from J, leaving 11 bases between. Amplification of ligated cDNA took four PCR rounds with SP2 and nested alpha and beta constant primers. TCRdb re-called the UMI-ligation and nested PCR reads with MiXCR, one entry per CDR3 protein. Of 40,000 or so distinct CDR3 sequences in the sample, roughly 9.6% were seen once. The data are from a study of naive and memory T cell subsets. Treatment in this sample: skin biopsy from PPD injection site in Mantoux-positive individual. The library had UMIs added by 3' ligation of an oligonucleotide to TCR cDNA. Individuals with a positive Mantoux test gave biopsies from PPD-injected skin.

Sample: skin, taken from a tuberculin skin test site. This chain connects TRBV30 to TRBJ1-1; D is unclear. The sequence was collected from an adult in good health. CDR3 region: CAWSRRTMNTEAFF. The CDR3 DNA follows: TGTGCCTGGAGCCGACGGACCATGAACACTGAAGCTTTCTTT.